The 8 T cell receptor beta chains below come from one sample, sequenced in a study of human T cells and chemical hapten exposure. Each CDR3 protein gets one entry after TCRdb re-called the RACE reads with MiXCR. The table shows about 73,000 distinct CDR3 sequences, with about 8% occurring only once. Time point described: patch test 2, 6 weeks after DPC sensitization. The treatment was: therapeutic diphenylcyclopropenone sensitization with weekly scalp DPC. Here the sequenced sample was whole blood, taken in connection with sensitization to the hapten diphenylcyclopropenone (DPC). Every receptor here comes from a woman in her 50s with alopecia areata. Some clones in this sample may be carry-over from other donors' samples.

Remarks on this clonotype: A read error may produce the germline difference seen at one junction end. V and J are TRBV6-2 or TRBV6-3 and TRBJ2-1, with 7 bases lining up with TRBD1. From germline, CDR1 is MNHEY and CDR2 SVGEGT. CDR3 length equals 11 residues. In DNA form, the CDR3 reads TGTGCCAGCACCGACGGGGACAGAGAGTTATTC. Amino acids: CASTDGDRELF.

This clonotype was seen only a few times. This chain joins TRBV6-6 and TRBJ1-1; TRBD1 might be the D (5 bases). Trimming removed 8 bases at V and 5 bases at J, with 12 bases between. The CDR3 loop spans 12 amino acids. Germline CDR1 MNHNY, CDR2 SVGAGI (reference sequence). This CDR3 is CASYTRQTEAFF. In nucleotides, the CDR3 is TGTGCCAGCTATACCCGACAGACTGAAGCTTTCTTT.

The V gene is TRBV4-1, the J gene TRBJ1-4; no clear D gene. The CDR3 length is 14 residues. The V gene's germline CDR1 is MGHRA and CDR2 YSYEKL. V lost 4 bases, J lost 8 bases, and 14 bases lay in between. The CDR3 DNA follows: TGCGCCAGCAGCCTTAAAGGATTCGGGGAAAAACTGTTTTTT. Translating gives CASSLKGFGEKLFF.

This clonotype showed up just a few times. The chain has TRBV3-1 and TRBJ1-2; maybe TRBD1 (6 bases). The CDR3 sequence is 14 residues long. Germline V CDR1 and CDR2: LGHDT, YNNKEL (reference sequence). Trimming cost V 0 bases and J 8 bases, with 13 bases left between them. CDR3 bases: TGTGCCAGCAGCCAAGATCTTGAAGGGGGGGGCTACACCTTC. Translated: CASSQDLEGGGYTF.

This clonotype occurred a few times. V usage is TRBV12-3 or TRBV12-4 and J usage is TRBJ1-2; D is possibly TRBD1 (6 bases). CDR3 size: 11 residues. V lost 6 bases and J 14 bases, leaving 16 bases between the germline ends. This CDR3 is CASSLMGGQTF. CDR3 nucleotides: TGTGCCAGCAGCCTAATGGGTGGACAGACCTTC.

V usage is TRBV18 and J usage is TRBJ2-5, with 7 bases that match TRBD2. Trimming cost V 3 bases and J 0 bases; bases outside gene matches: 10. Germline lookup yields CDR1 KGHSH and CDR2 LQKENI. The CDR3 runs 17 residues. CDR3 sequence (DNA): TGTGCCAGCTCACCCATGTCCCGGGAGGAGTACCAAGAGACCCAGTACTTC. Encoded protein: CASSPMSREEYQETQYF. The complete variable domain, with remaining parts taken from reference TRBV18 and TRBJ2-5, reads NAGVMQNPRHLVRRRGQEARLRCSPMKGHSHVYWYRQLPEEGLKFMVYLQKENIIDESGMPKERFSAEFPKEGPSILRIQQVVRGDSAAYFCASSPMSREEYQETQYFGPGTRLLVL.

The rearrangement joins TRBV7-2 to TRBJ1-6; the D gene is possibly TRBD1 (5 bases). Trimming took off 5 bases at V and 7 bases at J, with 15 bases between the two ends. This CDR3 comprises 15 residues. Germline values: CDR1 SGHTA, CDR2 FQGNSA. CDR3 region: CASSLNGDFNSPLHF. CDR3 nucleotide sequence: TGTGCCAGCAGCCTTAACGGGGACTTCAATTCACCCCTCCACTTT.

This chain links TRBV4-3 with TRBJ2-7; possible D gene TRBD2, 5 bases. Germline V lookup: CDR1 LGHNA, CDR2 YSLEER. There are 15 residues in the CDR3. V lost 4 bases and J lost 2, with 15 bases in between. The CDR3: CASSLSRSGAYEQYF. In DNA form, the CDR3 reads TGCGCCAGCAGCCTATCCCGTTCCGGGGCCTACGAGCAGTACTTC.